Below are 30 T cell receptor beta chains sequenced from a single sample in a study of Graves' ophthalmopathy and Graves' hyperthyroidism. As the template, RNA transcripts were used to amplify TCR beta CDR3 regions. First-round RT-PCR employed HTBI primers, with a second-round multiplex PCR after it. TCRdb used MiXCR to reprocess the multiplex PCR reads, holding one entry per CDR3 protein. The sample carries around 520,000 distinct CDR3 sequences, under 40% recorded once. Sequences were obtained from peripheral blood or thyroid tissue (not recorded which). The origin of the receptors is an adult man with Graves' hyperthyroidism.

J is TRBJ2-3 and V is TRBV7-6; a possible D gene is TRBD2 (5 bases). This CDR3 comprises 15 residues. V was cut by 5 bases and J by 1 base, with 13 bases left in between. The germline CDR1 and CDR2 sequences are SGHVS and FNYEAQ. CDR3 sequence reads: CASSPPDWRTDTQYF. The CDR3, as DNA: TGTGCCAGCAGCCCCCCGGACTGGCGCACAGATACGCAGTATTTT.

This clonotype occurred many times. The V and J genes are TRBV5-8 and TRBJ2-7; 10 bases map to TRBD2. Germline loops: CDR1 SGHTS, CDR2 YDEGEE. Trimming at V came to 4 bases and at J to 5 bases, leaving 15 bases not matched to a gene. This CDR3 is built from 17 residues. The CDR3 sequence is CASSNAGGLAGGHEQYF. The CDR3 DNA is TGTGCCAGCAGCAACGCGGGGGGATTAGCGGGAGGACACGAGCAGTACTTC.

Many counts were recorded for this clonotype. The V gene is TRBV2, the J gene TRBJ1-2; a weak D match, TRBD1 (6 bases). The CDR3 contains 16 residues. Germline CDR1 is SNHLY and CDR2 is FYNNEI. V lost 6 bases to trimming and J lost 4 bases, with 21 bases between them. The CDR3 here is CASSSPDSFQPYGYTF. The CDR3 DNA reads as TGTGCCAGCAGCTCCCCGGACAGTTTCCAACCCTATGGCTACACCTTC.

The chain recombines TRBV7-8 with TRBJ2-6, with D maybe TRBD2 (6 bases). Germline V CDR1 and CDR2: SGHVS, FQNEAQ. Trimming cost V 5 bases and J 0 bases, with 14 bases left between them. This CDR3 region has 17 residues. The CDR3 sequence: CASSRLGGNSGANVLTF. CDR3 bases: TGTGCCAGCAGCCGCCTCGGGGGAAACTCTGGGGCCAACGTCCTGACTTTC.

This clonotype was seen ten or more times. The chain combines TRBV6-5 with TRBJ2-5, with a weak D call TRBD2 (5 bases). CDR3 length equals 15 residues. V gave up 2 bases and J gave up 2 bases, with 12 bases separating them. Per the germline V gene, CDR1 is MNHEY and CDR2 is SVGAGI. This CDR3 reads CASSYERGFQETQYF. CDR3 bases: TGTGCCAGCAGTTACGAGCGCGGGTTTCAAGAGACCCAGTACTTC.

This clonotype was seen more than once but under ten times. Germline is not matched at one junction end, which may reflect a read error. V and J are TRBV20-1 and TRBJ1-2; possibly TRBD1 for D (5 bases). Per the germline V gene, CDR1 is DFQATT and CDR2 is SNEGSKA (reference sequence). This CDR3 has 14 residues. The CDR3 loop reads CSARSSGQQDGYAF. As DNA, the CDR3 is TGCAGTGCTAGAAGTTCAGGGCAACAGGATGGCTACGCCTTC.

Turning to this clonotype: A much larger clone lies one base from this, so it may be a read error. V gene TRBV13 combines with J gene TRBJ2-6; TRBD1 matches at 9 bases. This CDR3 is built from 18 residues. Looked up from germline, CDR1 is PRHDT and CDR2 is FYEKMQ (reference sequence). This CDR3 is CASSLDRGLRSGANALTF. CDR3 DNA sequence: TGTGCCAGCAGTCTGGACAGGGGTCTACGGTCTGGGGCCAACGCCCTGACTTTC.

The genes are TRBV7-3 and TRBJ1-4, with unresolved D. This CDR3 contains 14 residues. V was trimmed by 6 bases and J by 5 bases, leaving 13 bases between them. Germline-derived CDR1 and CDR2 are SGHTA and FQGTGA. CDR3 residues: CASRSPHPNEKLFF. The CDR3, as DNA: TGTGCCAGCAGGTCACCACACCCCAATGAAAAACTGTTTTTT. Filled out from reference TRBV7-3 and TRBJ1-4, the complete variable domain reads GAGVSQTPSNKVTEKGKYVELRCDPISGHTALYWYRQSLGQGPEFLIYFQGTGAADDSGLPNDRFFAVRPEGSVSTLKIQRTERGDSAVYLCASRSPHPNEKLFFGSGTQLSVL.

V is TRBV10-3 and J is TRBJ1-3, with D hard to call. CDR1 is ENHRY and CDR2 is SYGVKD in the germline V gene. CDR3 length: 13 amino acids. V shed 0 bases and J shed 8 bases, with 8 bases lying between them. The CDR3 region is CAISESYGYTIYF. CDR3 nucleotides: TGTGCCATCAGTGAGTCGTATGGCTACACCATATATTTT.

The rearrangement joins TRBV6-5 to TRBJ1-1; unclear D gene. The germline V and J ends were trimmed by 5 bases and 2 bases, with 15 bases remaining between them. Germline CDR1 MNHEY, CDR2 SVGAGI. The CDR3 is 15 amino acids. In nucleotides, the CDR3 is TGTGCCAGCAGTGAAATCCCCGGAATAAACACTGAAGCTTTCTTT. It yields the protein CASSEIPGINTEAFF.

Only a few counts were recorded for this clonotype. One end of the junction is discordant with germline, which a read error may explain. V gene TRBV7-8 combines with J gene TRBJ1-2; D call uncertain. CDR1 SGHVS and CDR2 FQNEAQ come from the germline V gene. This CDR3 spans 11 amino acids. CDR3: CASSLEASYFF. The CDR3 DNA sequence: TGTGCCAGCAGCTTAGAGGCGAGCTATTTCTTC.

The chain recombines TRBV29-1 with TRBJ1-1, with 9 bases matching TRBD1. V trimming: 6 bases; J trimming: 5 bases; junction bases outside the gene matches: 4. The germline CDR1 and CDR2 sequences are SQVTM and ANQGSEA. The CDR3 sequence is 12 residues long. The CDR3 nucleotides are TGCAGCGTCGGGGGGACAGGGACTGAAGCTTTCTTT. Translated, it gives CSVGGTGTEAFF.

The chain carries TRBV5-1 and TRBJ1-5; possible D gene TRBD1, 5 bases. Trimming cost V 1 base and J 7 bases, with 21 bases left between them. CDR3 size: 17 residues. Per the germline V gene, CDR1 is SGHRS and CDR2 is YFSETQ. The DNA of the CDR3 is TGCGCCAGCAGCTTGACGGGGGGATCCACCTACGAGCAGCCCCAGCATTTT. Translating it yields CASSLTGGSTYEQPQHF.

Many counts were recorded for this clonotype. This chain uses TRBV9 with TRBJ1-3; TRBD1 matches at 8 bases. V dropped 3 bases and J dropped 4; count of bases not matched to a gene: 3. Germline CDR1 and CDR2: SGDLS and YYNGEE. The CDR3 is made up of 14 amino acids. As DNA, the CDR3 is TGTGCCAGCAGCGGGACAGGGACCGGAAACACCATATATTTT. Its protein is CASSGTGTGNTIYF.

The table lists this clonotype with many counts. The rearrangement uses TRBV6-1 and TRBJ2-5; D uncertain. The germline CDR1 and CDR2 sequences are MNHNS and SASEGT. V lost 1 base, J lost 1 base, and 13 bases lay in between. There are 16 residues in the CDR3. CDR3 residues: CASSEGASVFQETQYF. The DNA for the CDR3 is TGTGCCAGCAGTGAAGGTGCTAGTGTCTTCCAAGAGACCCAGTACTTC.

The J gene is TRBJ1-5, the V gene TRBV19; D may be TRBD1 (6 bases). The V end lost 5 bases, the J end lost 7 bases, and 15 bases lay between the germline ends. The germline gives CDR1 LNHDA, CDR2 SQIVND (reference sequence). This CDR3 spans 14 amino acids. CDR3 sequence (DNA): TGTGCCAGTAGTTGGGCAGGGGCCGAGCAGCCCCAGCATTTT. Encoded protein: CASSWAGAEQPQHF.

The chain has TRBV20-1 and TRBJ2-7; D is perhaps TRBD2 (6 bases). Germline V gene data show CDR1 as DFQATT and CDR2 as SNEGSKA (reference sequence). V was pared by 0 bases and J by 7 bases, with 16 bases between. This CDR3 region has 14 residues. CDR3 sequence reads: CSAREEGSYNEQYF. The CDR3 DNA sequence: TGCAGTGCTAGAGAGGAGGGGTCCTACAATGAGCAGTACTTC.

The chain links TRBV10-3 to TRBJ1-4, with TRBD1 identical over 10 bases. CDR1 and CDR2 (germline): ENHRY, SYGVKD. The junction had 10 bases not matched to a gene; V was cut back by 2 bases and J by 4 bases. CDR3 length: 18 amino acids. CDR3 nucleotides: TGTGCCATCAGTGAGGTGGTGAGACAGGGGGCTTTTAATGAAAAACTGTTTTTT. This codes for CAISEVVRQGAFNEKLFF.

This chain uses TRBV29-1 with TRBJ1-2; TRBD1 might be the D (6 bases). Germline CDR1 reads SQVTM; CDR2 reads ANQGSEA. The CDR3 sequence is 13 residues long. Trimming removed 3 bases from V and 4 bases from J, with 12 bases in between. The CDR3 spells CSVDGDTAYGYTF. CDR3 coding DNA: TGCAGCGTTGACGGGGACACCGCCTATGGCTACACCTTC. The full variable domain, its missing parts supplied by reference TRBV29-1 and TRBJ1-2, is SAVISQKPSRDICQRGTSLTIQCQVDSQVTMMFWYRQQPGQSLTLIATANQGSEATYESGFVIDKFPISRPNLTFSTLTVSNMSPEDSSIYLCSVDGDTAYGYTFGSGTRLTVV.

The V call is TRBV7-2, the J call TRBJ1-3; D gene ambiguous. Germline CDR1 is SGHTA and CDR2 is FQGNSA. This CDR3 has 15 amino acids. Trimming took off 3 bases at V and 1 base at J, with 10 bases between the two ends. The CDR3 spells CASSLDRASGNTIYF. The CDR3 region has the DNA TGTGCCAGCAGCTTGGATAGGGCGTCTGGAAACACCATATATTTT.

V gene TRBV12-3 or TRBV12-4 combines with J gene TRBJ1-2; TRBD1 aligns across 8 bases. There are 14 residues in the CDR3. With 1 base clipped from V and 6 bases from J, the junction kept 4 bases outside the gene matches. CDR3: CASSLGGTGHGYTF. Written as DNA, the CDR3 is TGTGCCAGCAGTTTAGGGGGGACAGGCCATGGCTACACCTTC.

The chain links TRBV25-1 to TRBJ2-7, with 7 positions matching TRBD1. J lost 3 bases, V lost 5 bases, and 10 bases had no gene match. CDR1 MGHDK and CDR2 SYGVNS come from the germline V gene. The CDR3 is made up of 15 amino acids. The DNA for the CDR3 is TGTGCCAGCAGTCACACTTACAGGGGCGGCTACGAGCAGTACTTC. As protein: CASSHTYRGGYEQYF.

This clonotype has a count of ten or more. CDR3 protein: CASSLADRSQETQYF. The DNA of the CDR3 is TGTGCCAGCAGCTTGGCCGACAGAAGTCAAGAGACCCAGTACTTC. The J gene is TRBJ2-5, the V gene TRBV5-8; TRBD1 might be the D (5 bases). V was trimmed by 0 bases and J by 2 bases, leaving 11 bases between them. Germline CDR1 reads SGHTS; CDR2 reads YDEGEE. The CDR3 loop spans 15 amino acids.

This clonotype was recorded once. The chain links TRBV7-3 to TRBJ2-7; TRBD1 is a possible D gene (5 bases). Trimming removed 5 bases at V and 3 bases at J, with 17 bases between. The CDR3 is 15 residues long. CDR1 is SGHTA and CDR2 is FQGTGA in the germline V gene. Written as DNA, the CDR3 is TGTGCCAGCAGCCGAGATACAGGATACTTCTACGAGCAGTACTTC. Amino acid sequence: CASSRDTGYFYEQYF.

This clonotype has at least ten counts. The CDR3 coding sequence is TGTGCCAGCAGCCCCCGCGGCGAATCTGGAAACACCATATATTTT. Translation gives CASSPRGESGNTIYF. The chain recombines TRBV9 with TRBJ1-3; unclear D gene. The V end was cut by 4 bases, the J end by 1 base, with 12 bases between. Germline V lookup: CDR1 SGDLS, CDR2 YYNGEE. The CDR3 has 15 residues. Filled out from reference TRBV9 and TRBJ1-3, the complete variable domain reads DSGVTQTPKHLITATGQRVTLRCSPRSGDLSVYWYQQSLDQGLQFLIQYYNGEERAKGNILERFSAQQFPDLHSELNLSSLELGDSALYFCASSPRGESGNTIYFGEGSWLTVV.

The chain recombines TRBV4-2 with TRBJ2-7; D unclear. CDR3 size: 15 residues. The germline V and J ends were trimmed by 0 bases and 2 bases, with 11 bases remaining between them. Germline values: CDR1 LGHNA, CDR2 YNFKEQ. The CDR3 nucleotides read TGTGCCAGCAGCCAAGAGTGGTCAGCTACCTACGAGCAGTACTTC. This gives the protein CASSQEWSATYEQYF.

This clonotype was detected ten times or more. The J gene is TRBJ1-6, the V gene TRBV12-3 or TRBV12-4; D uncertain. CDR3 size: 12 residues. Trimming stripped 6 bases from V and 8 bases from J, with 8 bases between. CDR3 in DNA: TGTGCCAGCAGGGTTGGGTATTCACCCCTCCACTTT. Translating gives CASRVGYSPLHF.

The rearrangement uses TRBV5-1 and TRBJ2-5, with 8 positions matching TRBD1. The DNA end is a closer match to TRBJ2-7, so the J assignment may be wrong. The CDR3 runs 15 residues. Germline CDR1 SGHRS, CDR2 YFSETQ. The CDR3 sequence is CASSLDGQGTYEQYF. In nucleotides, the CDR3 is TGCGCCAGCAGCTTGGATGGACAGGGTACCTACGAGCAGTACTTC.

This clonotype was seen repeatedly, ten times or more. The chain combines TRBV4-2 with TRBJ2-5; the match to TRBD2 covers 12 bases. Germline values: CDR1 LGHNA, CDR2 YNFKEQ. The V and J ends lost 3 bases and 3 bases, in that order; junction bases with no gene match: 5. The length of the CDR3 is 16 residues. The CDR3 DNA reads TGTGCCAGCAGCCACGGAGGACTAGCGGGAAAAGAGACCCAGTACTTC. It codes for CASSHGGLAGKETQYF.

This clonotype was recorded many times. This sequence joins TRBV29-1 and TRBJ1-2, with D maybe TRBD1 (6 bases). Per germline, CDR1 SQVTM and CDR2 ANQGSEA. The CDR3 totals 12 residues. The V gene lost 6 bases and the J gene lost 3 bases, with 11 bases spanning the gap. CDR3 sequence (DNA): TGCAGCGTCGGGACAACCTACTATGGCTACACCTTC. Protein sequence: CSVGTTYYGYTF.